The T cell receptor (beta chain) described here comes from a study of blood T cell repertoires in COVID-19. Trimming took off 0 bases at V and 5 bases at J, with 16 bases between the two ends. CDR3 length: 15 amino acids. The germline V gene has CDR1 GTSNPN and CDR2 SVGIG (reference sequence). The assay was immunoSEQ multiplex PCR, and TCRdb's table has in-frame clones only and misses some. The profile shows 250,000 to 300,000 clones, about 76% of them singletons. The V and J genes are TRBV30 and TRBJ1-2; maybe TRBD1 (6 bases). The clonotype originates from a woman aged 60-75 years with active or convalescent COVID-19. The sequenced material came from peripheral blood. The CDR3, as DNA: TGTGCCTGGAGTGTACTTGAGGGGGGGCGATATGGCTACACCTTC. Translated, it gives CAWSVLEGGRYGYTF.